These 25 T cell receptor beta chains were all obtained from the same sample, sequenced in a study of identical twins. TCRdb re-called the 5' RACE reads with MiXCR, one entry per CDR3 protein. The sample includes about 520,000 distinct CDR3 sequences, 20% to 25% of them seen just once. This same sample was also taken into another study, of T cells expressing NK-cell markers.

Sequenced input: CD4+ T cells sorted from blood. The receptor source for this set is a woman between 18 and 29 years old in good health.

The sample holds a few counts of this clonotype. This chain joins TRBV20-1 and TRBJ2-3; 8 bases agree with TRBD2. The CDR3 extends over 16 amino acids. Looked up from germline, CDR1 is DFQATT and CDR2 is SNEGSKA (reference sequence). V lost 3 bases and J lost 3; bases outside the gene matches: 11. The chain's CDR3 is CSASRPSGGVTDTQYF. The CDR3 DNA sequence: TGCAGTGCTAGTCGTCCTTCCGGGGGGGTGACAGATACGCAGTATTTT.

This clonotype was seen a few times. V and J are TRBV20-1 and TRBJ2-7, with no clear D. The CDR3 consists of 14 residues. Germline V gives CDR1 DFQATT, CDR2 SNEGSKA (reference sequence). Trimming left V 6 bases short and J 2 bases short, with 17 bases between. The CDR3 DNA is TGCAGTGCCTTGTCAGTGGGAACCGCCTACGAGCAGTACTTC. It specifies CSALSVGTAYEQYF.

The V and J genes are TRBV20-1 and TRBJ2-1, with 9 bases identical to TRBD2. The CDR3 loop spans 14 amino acids. The germline V gene encodes CDR1 DFQATT and CDR2 SNEGSKA (reference sequence). The junction had 6 bases not matched to a gene; V was cut back by 6 bases and J by 3 bases. The CDR3 DNA is TGCAGTGCCAGACTAGCGGTTCGCTACAATGAGCAGTTCTTC. Translating it yields CSARLAVRYNEQFF.

The chain employs TRBV5-1 and TRBJ2-7, with 8 bases matching TRBD1. V gave up 4 bases and J gave up 5 bases; unmatched junction bases: 8. The CDR3 is 14 residues long. In germline, CDR1 is SGHRS, CDR2 YFSETQ. The CDR3, as DNA: TGCGCCAGCAGCCCGGACAGGGCCAGAAACGAGCAGTACTTC. Translated: CASSPDRARNEQYF.

This clonotype was seen only a few times. The chain has TRBV7-9 and TRBJ2-2, with TRBD1 as a possible D gene (6 bases). Looked up from germline, CDR1 is SEHNR and CDR2 is FQNEAQ (reference sequence). V was pared by 7 bases and J by 7 bases, with 13 bases between. The CDR3 is 13 amino acids. The CDR3 DNA reads as TGTGCCAGCACCCCACAGGGTAACGGGGAGCTGTTTTTT. Amino acids: CASTPQGNGELFF.

This clonotype was seen a few times. This chain joins TRBV6-1 and TRBJ2-3; 7 nucleotides align to TRBD2. The germline V gene encodes CDR1 MNHNS and CDR2 SASEGT. With 10 bases clipped from V and 0 bases from J, the junction kept 13 bases outside the gene matches. The CDR3 runs 16 residues. The CDR3 loop is CATRPREESSTDTQYF. In DNA form, the CDR3 reads TGTGCCACCAGACCTCGGGAGGAGTCTAGCACAGATACGCAGTATTTT.

V and J are TRBV5-4 and TRBJ2-2; 14 bases match TRBD2. The V gene's germline CDR1 is SGHNT and CDR2 YYREEE (reference sequence). V lost 1 base and J lost 7; bases outside the gene matches: 12. The CDR3 has 19 amino acids. CDR3 nucleotides: TGTGCCAGCAGCTTGTCCGGGACTAGCGGGAGTAGGGTTATCGGGGAGCTGTTTTTT. It specifies CASSLSGTSGSRVIGELFF.

This clonotype showed up just a few times. The rearrangement links TRBV29-1 to TRBJ1-2; D is ambiguous. V lost 4 bases, J lost 5 bases, and 23 bases lay in between. The CDR3 contains 16 residues. Germline V gene data show CDR1 as SQVTM and CDR2 as ANQGSEA. This chain's CDR3 is CSVGSPMGMREYGYTF. The CDR3 DNA sequence: TGCAGCGTTGGATCACCGATGGGCATGAGGGAATATGGCTACACCTTC.

This clonotype was counted between two and nine times. The V call is TRBV7-9, the J call TRBJ2-2; 11 bases align to TRBD1. This CDR3 has 16 residues. The germline CDR1 and CDR2 sequences are SEHNR and FQNEAQ (reference sequence). After removal of 5 bases from V and 6 bases from J, the junction contained 8 bases not matched to a gene. For the CDR3, the DNA is TGTGCCAGCAGCCTTGGGACAGGGGGGGTTGCCGGGGAGCTGTTTTTT. Translation gives CASSLGTGGVAGELFF.

This clonotype was detected a few times. The chain joins TRBV20-1 to TRBJ2-7; perhaps TRBD2 as D (6 bases). V was cut by 6 bases and J by 0 bases, with 15 bases left in between. Germline lookup yields CDR1 DFQATT and CDR2 SNEGSKA (reference sequence). The CDR3 loop spans 14 amino acids. For the CDR3, the DNA is TGCAGTGCGAACGGGGGTTTCCTCTCCTACGAGCAGTACTTC. It specifies CSANGGFLSYEQYF.

This clonotype was found many times. V gene TRBV20-1 combines with J gene TRBJ2-1, with TRBD2 as a possible D gene (6 bases). This CDR3 comprises 13 residues. Trimming cost V 3 bases and J 9 bases, with 15 bases left between them. Germline CDR1 reads DFQATT; CDR2 reads SNEGSKA (reference sequence). The CDR3 coding sequence is TGCAGTGCTAGTAAGGGTTTGGGGGGTGAGCAGTTCTTC. It codes for CSASKGLGGEQFF.

The rearrangement joins TRBV19 to TRBJ2-1, with 9 positions matching TRBD2. CDR1 LNHDA and CDR2 SQIVND come from the germline V gene (reference sequence). V was clipped by 10 bases and J by 1 base; unmatched bases: 14. This CDR3 contains 17 residues. For the CDR3, the DNA is TGTGCCACCAGAAGCCTGGGACTAGCCGATTCCTACAATGAGCAGTTCTTC. It is translated as CATRSLGLADSYNEQFF.

The chain uses TRBV5-1 and TRBJ2-1; 13 positions agree with TRBD2. Trimming cost V 4 bases and J 2 bases; bases outside gene matches: 6. This CDR3 contains 17 residues. Germline V CDR1 and CDR2: SGHRS, YFSETQ. This CDR3 reads CASSMGLAGTTYNEQFF. CDR3 bases: TGCGCCAGCAGCATGGGACTAGCGGGAACTACCTACAATGAGCAGTTCTTC.

J is TRBJ2-5 and V is TRBV9; 9 nucleotides agree with TRBD2. The length of the CDR3 is 15 residues. In germline, CDR1 is SGDLS, CDR2 YYNGEE. Unmatched junction bases numbered 8, after V lost 4 bases and J lost 4 bases. The CDR3 region is CASSISGRKAETQYF. CDR3 sequence (DNA): TGTGCCAGCAGCATAAGCGGGAGGAAAGCAGAGACCCAGTACTTC.

This clonotype was observed at least ten times. This chain links TRBV20-1 with TRBJ2-5; no clear D. The CDR3 has 12 amino acids. The germline V gene encodes CDR1 DFQATT and CDR2 SNEGSKA (reference sequence). Trimming took 3 bases from V and 1 from J, leaving 6 bases between them. CDR3 protein: CSASGFQETQYF. In nucleotides, the CDR3 is TGCAGTGCTAGCGGCTTCCAAGAGACCCAGTACTTC.

In its sample, this clonotype was seen a few times. The V gene is TRBV29-1, the J gene TRBJ2-3, with 8 positions matching TRBD1. Germline lookup yields CDR1 SQVTM and CDR2 ANQGSEA. V trimming: 7 bases; J trimming: 6 bases; junction bases outside the gene matches: 9. This CDR3 region has 13 residues. This CDR3 reads CSAPDRAGDTQYF. CDR3 sequence (DNA): TGCAGCGCCCCGGACAGGGCGGGGGATACGCAGTATTTT.

Here the CDR3 DNA reads TGTGCCAGCAGGCCCCCGTGGCACGACACCGGGGAGCTGTTTTTT. It encodes CASRPPWHDTGELFF. The gene calls are TRBV12-3 or TRBV12-4 and TRBJ2-2; no clear D gene. Trimming cost V 6 bases and J 3 bases, with 14 bases left between them. The CDR3 loop spans 15 amino acids.

The chain links TRBV7-9 to TRBJ2-5; D remains unclear. CDR1 is SEHNR, CDR2 FQNEAQ, per germline (reference sequence). Trimming shortened V by 6 bases and J by 4 bases, and 18 bases separated the two germline ends. CDR3 length: 15 amino acids. This CDR3 reads CASSQIADPGETQYF. CDR3 coding DNA: TGTGCCAGCAGTCAGATAGCAGACCCGGGAGAGACCCAGTACTTC.

This clonotype was counted a few times. The V and J genes are TRBV29-1 and TRBJ1-1; the D is unclear. From germline, CDR1 is SQVTM and CDR2 ANQGSEA. The CDR3 consists of 12 residues. The V gene lost 8 bases and the J gene lost 1 base, with 11 bases spanning the gap. The CDR3 loop reads CSFQPTNTEAFF. The CDR3 bases are TGCAGCTTTCAGCCGACGAACACTGAAGCTTTCTTT.

V is TRBV5-5 and J is TRBJ2-5; the D is unclear. This CDR3 spans 13 amino acids. Trimming cost V 4 bases and J 4 bases, with 11 bases left between them. CDR1 SGHKS and CDR2 YYEKEE come from the germline V gene (reference sequence). Written as DNA, the CDR3 is TGTGCCAGCAGCGGAACAGCTTTAGAGACCCAGTACTTC. Its protein product is CASSGTALETQYF.

V and J are TRBV5-1 and TRBJ1-2; 8 positions agree with TRBD1. The CDR3 loop spans 15 amino acids. Germline V lookup: CDR1 SGHRS, CDR2 YFSETQ. The junction had 6 bases not matched to a gene; V was cut back by 2 bases and J by 3 bases. The chain's CDR3 is CASSFHRGIDYGYTF. The CDR3 DNA follows: TGCGCCAGCAGCTTCCACAGGGGGATCGACTATGGCTACACCTTC.

In this sample, this clonotype turned up many times. The rearrangement links TRBV12-3 or TRBV12-4 to TRBJ1-4; TRBD1 matches at 8 bases. Unmatched junction bases numbered 8, after V lost 6 bases and J lost 8 bases. The CDR3 consists of 14 residues. DNA of the CDR3: TGTGCCAGCAGCCCCGGACAGGGCCGGGAAAAACTGTTTTTT. Protein: CASSPGQGREKLFF.

This clonotype occurred a few times. The J gene is TRBJ1-1, the V gene TRBV6-1; perhaps TRBD1 as D (6 bases). Between the trimmed V and J ends, which lost 5 bases and 5 bases, there was a span of 15 bases. The CDR3 is made up of 14 amino acids. Germline values: CDR1 MNHNS, CDR2 SASEGT. The CDR3 sequence is CASSNRGSRTEAFF. DNA of the CDR3: TGTGCCAGCAGTAATAGGGGGTCACGTACTGAAGCTTTCTTT.

This clonotype was counted a few times. This chain joins TRBV10-3 and TRBJ2-7, with no clear D. There are 14 residues in the CDR3. V was trimmed by 5 bases and J by 0 bases, leaving 11 bases between them. Germline-derived CDR1 and CDR2 are ENHRY and SYGVKD. The CDR3 loop is CAISFHRSSYEQYF. CDR3 coding DNA: TGTGCCATCAGTTTCCACAGAAGCTCCTACGAGCAGTACTTC.

The chain employs TRBV7-2 and TRBJ1-5; D is perhaps TRBD1 (5 bases). Germline values: CDR1 SGHTA, CDR2 FQGNSA. The CDR3 length is 15 residues. The V gene lost 5 bases and the J gene lost 6 bases, with 17 bases spanning the gap. CDR3 nucleotide sequence: TGTGCCAGCAGCCCATGGGGGGGAGTACGTCAGCCCCAGCATTTT. Translated: CASSPWGGVRQPQHF.